This record concerns one TCR beta chain sequence. Its antigen is still unknown. The PCR was carried out with 60 Vbeta primers and 13 Jbeta primers. Using immunoSEQ multiplex PCR, the repertoire was profiled, and TCRdb retains in-frame clones only, with some absent. Of approximately 130,000 clones in the sample, roughly 77% are singletons; the top ten hold about 1.8%. The sample is drawn from a study of cytomegalovirus exposure and HLA in healthy donors. Study-level points and caveats: HLA-A and HLA-B allele assignments for most subjects were reportedly predicted accurately using TCR beta sequences. Sequence variants that were highly shared formed a cluster that was likely a sequencing artifact.

The germline gives CDR1 SGHRS, CDR2 YFSETQ. There are 15 residues in the CDR3. V trimming: 2 bases; J trimming: 1 base; junction bases outside the gene matches: 3. The TCR was taken from a man younger than 35 in good health and CMV-seronegative. The source material was PBMCs. The chain employs TRBV5-1 and TRBJ1-1; 9 nucleotides match TRBD1. CDR3 DNA sequence: TGCGCCAGCAGCTTACAGGGGGCGCGGAACACTGAAGCTTTCTTT. This encodes CASSLQGARNTEAFF. The variable domain in full, with the rest retrieved from reference TRBV5-1 and TRBJ1-1, is KAGVTQTPRYLIKTRGQQVTLSCSPISGHRSVSWYQQTPGQGLQFLFEYFSETQRNKGNFPGRFSGRQFSNSRSEMNVSTLELGDSALYLCASSLQGARNTEAFFGQGTRLTVV.